What follows are 19 T cell receptor beta chains derived from one specimen sequenced in a study of monozygotic twins with inflammatory bowel disease. TCRdb reprocessed the 5' RACE reads, with one entry per CDR3 protein and no DNA. Its table records approximately 210,000 distinct CDR3 sequences. The sequenced sample consisted of blood. These receptors came from a human donor with ulcerative colitis or Crohn's disease, or a healthy co-twin of an affected twin (not recorded which).

The rearrangement joins TRBV29-1 to TRBJ2-1; TCRdb selects TRBD1, and the lack of DNA leaves this call unchecked. The CDR3 has 16 amino acids. Germline CDR1 reads SQVTM; CDR2 reads ANQGSEA. The CDR3 loop reads CSVEDVPISSYNEQFF.

The chain joins TRBV7-3 to TRBJ2-1. The germline V gene encodes CDR1 SGHTA and CDR2 FQGTGA. The length of the CDR3 is 13 residues. The CDR3 loop reads CASSLVDDSEQFF.

V and J are TRBV19 and TRBJ2-3; there is no DNA to check the TCRdb D call of TRBD2. The germline CDR1 and CDR2 sequences are LNHDA and SQIVND (reference sequence). The CDR3 has 13 amino acids. The CDR3 sequence: CASTVGLTDTQYF.

This chain uses TRBV7-2 with TRBJ2-3. The CDR3 runs 15 residues. The germline CDR1 and CDR2 sequences are SGHTA and FQGNSA. CDR3 loop: CASRGGETERYTQYF.

The chain is built from TRBV24-1 and TRBJ2-7. The CDR3 contains 14 residues. Germline CDR1 reads KGHDR; CDR2 reads SFDVKD. CDR3: CATSDSEDPYEQYF.

The chain employs TRBV4-3 and TRBJ1-4; TCRdb lists TRBD1, though no DNA is available to test this call. Germline lookup yields CDR1 LGHNA and CDR2 YSLEER. The CDR3 is made up of 18 amino acids. This CDR3 is CASSFQYPFFGANEKLFF.

The chain combines TRBV6-1 with TRBJ1-4. There are 15 residues in the CDR3. Germline V CDR1 and CDR2: MNHNS, SASEGT. CDR3 sequence reads: CASSEGQATNEKLFF.

This chain links TRBV7-2 with TRBJ2-1. The CDR3 runs to 15 residues. The germline gives CDR1 SGHTA, CDR2 FQGNSA. The CDR3 spells CASRTTGYLYNEQFF.

CDR3 sequence: CASSLGRASQETQYF. The chain carries TRBV11-2 and TRBJ2-5; the TCRdb D gene call, TRBD2, has no DNA to confirm it. The CDR3 covers 15 residues. The germline gives CDR1 SGHAT, CDR2 FQNNGV.

The chain couples TRBV19 to TRBJ1-1; TCRdb calls TRBD1, which cannot be checked without DNA. Looked up from germline, CDR1 is LNHDA and CDR2 is SQIVND (reference sequence). This CDR3 region has 16 residues. The CDR3 is CASSIGVNGKGLEAFF.

The chain employs TRBV5-1 and TRBJ1-2; the D call from TCRdb, TRBD1, cannot be confirmed without DNA. Germline values: CDR1 SGHRS, CDR2 YFSETQ. This CDR3 has 15 residues. The CDR3 here is CASSLAGQGEGGYTF. Looking up the rest from reference TRBV5-1 and TRBJ1-2 gives the full variable domain: KAGVTQTPRYLIKTRGQQVTLSCSPISGHRSVSWYQQTPGQGLQFLFEYFSETQRNKGNFPGRFSGRQFSNSRSEMNVSTLELGDSALYLCASSLAGQGEGGYTFGSGTRLTVV.

The CDR3 reads CASSYSRDRVYTGELFF. The chain employs TRBV6-5 and TRBJ2-2; TCRdb calls TRBD1, which cannot be checked without DNA. Germline CDR1 is MNHEY and CDR2 is SVGAGI. CDR3 length: 17 residues.

The chain joins TRBV28 to TRBJ2-7; TCRdb's D call, TRBD1, is unchecked because there is no DNA. The CDR3 consists of 16 residues. Per the germline V gene, CDR1 is MDHEN and CDR2 is SYDVKM. The CDR3 region is CASRKIRDRALWEQYF. Together with reference TRBV28 and TRBJ2-7, the CDR3 gives the full variable domain: DVKVTQSSRYLVKRTGEKVFLECVQDMDHENMFWYRQDPGLGLRLIYFSYDVKMKEKGDIPEGYSVSREKKERFSLILESASTNQTSMYLCASRKIRDRALWEQYFGPGTRLTVT.

The chain couples TRBV7-3 to TRBJ1-1; without DNA, the TCRdb call of TRBD1 cannot be checked. CDR1 is SGHTA and CDR2 is FQGTGA in the germline V gene. This CDR3 is built from 15 residues. CDR3 residues: CASSLLGGVNTEAFF.

V is TRBV12-3 or TRBV12-4 and J is TRBJ2-1; checking the TCRdb D call of TRBD2 is not possible without DNA. There are 17 residues in the CDR3. CDR3 region: CASSFPSSGDSYNEQFF.

V is TRBV7-3 and J is TRBJ2-1; the D call of TRBD2 rests on TCRdb alone, since no DNA is present to check it. The CDR3 runs to 14 residues. Germline V gene lookup returns CDR1 SGHTA and CDR2 FQGTGA. The CDR3 protein is CASSWGTSGSEQFF.

CDR3 sequence: CASSLNILTDTQYF. V and J are TRBV7-2 and TRBJ2-3. Germline values: CDR1 SGHTA, CDR2 FQGNSA. CDR3 length: 14 residues.

The chain links TRBV4-1 to TRBJ2-5; without DNA, the TCRdb call of TRBD2 cannot be checked. This CDR3 comprises 15 residues. CDR1 and CDR2 from the germline V gene are MGHRA and YSYEKL. The CDR3 reads CASSQGTSGVKTQYF.

The rearrangement links TRBV7-2 to TRBJ2-3; TCRdb proposes TRBD1, but this gene call is untestable without DNA. Germline V lookup: CDR1 SGHTA, CDR2 FQGNSA. CDR3 size: 16 residues. This chain's CDR3 is CASSLVGGGATDTQYF.